This entry features one T cell receptor (beta chain) sequence. After removal of 7 bases from V and 7 bases from J, the junction contained 6 bases not matched to a gene. The CDR3 runs to 13 residues. CDR1 is SEHNR, CDR2 FQNEAQ, per germline (reference sequence). The sample is drawn from a study of chemoradiotherapy in HPV16-positive cancers. Libraries were prepared by immunoSEQ multiplex PCR; TCRdb keeps only in-frame clonotypes and omits some of them. The sample records thousands of clones, 77% being singletons. The chain employs TRBV7-9 and TRBJ2-1; 8 bases fit TRBD2. Sampling was conducted from a patient who underwent chemoradiotherapy. The receptor's source is a human donor with HPV-associated anogenital cancer. CDR3: CASTWAGGNEQFF. CDR3 bases: TGTGCCAGCACCTGGGCGGGAGGAAATGAGCAGTTCTTC.